Presented here are 21 T cell receptor beta chains from one specimen sequenced in a study of T-cell memory formation after mild COVID-19. TCRdb fed the 5' RACE reads into MiXCR, producing one record per CDR3 protein. Here the sample spans around 200,000 distinct CDR3 sequences, over 9% being singletons. Material: PBMCs or a T cell subset sorted from them (not recorded which). These TCRs come from a man between 18 and 35 years old who had mild COVID-19 (a few samples of this study predate the infection). Cell type and time point are not known.

This clonotype was seen more than once but under ten times. The chain carries TRBV20-1 and TRBJ1-6; TRBD1 matches at 7 bases. From germline, CDR1 is DFQATT and CDR2 SNEGSKA (reference sequence). V trimming: 5 bases; J trimming: 6 bases; junction bases outside the gene matches: 1. The CDR3 has 12 residues. In DNA, the CDR3 is TGCAGTGCTCGGGACAGTAATTCACCCCTCCACTTT. This codes for CSARDSNSPLHF.

This chain's CDR3 is CASSSNLNRAQGEKLFF. The CDR3 region has the DNA TGTGCCAGCTCATCTAACCTCAACCGGGCCCAGGGTGAAAAACTGTTTTTT. V and J are TRBV18 and TRBJ1-4, with TRBD1 as a possible D gene (5 bases). Germline V lookup: CDR1 KGHSH, CDR2 LQKENI. The ends were cut back, 5 bases at V and 7 bases at J, with 23 bases in the middle. The CDR3 totals 17 residues. The whole variable domain, filled in from reference TRBV18 and TRBJ1-4, reads NAGVMQNPRHLVRRRGQEARLRCSPMKGHSHVYWYRQLPEEGLKFMVYLQKENIIDESGMPKERFSAEFPKEGPSILRIQQVVRGDSAAYFCASSSNLNRAQGEKLFFGSGTQLSVL.

This clonotype showed up many times. The chain uses TRBV29-1 and TRBJ2-5, with D tentatively TRBD1 (5 bases). The germline V and J ends were trimmed by 7 bases and 2 bases, with 11 bases remaining between them. This CDR3 is 12 amino acids long. Per germline, CDR1 SQVTM and CDR2 ANQGSEA. CDR3 sequence (DNA): TGCAGCGCCTTAGACAGTCAAGAGACCCAGTACTTC. Protein sequence: CSALDSQETQYF.

The rearrangement joins TRBV3-1 to TRBJ1-2; perhaps TRBD1 as D (6 bases). Germline CDR1 is LGHDT and CDR2 is YNNKEL (reference sequence). The CDR3 length is 14 residues. Trimming stripped 7 bases from V and 6 bases from J, with 18 bases between. CDR3 DNA: TGTGCCAGCACATTACGGCAGGGGTGGAATGGCTACACCTTC. It translates to CASTLRQGWNGYTF. Complete variable domain (other parts from reference TRBV3-1 and TRBJ1-2): DTAVSQTPKYLVTQMGNDKSIKCEQNLGHDTMYWYKQDSKKFLKIMFSYNNKELIINETVPNRFSPKSPDKAHLNLHINSLELGDSAVYFCASTLRQGWNGYTFGSGTRLTVV.

This clonotype was counted a few times. V is TRBV20-1 and J is TRBJ2-5; 7 bases map to TRBD2. This CDR3 has 13 amino acids. The germline CDR1 and CDR2 sequences are DFQATT and SNEGSKA (reference sequence). Trimming cost V 3 bases and J 5 bases; bases outside gene matches: 6. The CDR3: CSASDGGRETQYF. DNA for the CDR3: TGCAGTGCTAGTGACGGGGGGAGGGAGACCCAGTACTTC.

There are many counts of this clonotype. At one boundary the junction diverges from the germline segment, which might be a read error. This chain joins TRBV4-3 and TRBJ1-2; maybe TRBD1 (5 bases). Germline V CDR1 and CDR2: LGHNA, YSLEER. The CDR3 runs to 15 residues. The DNA of the CDR3 is TGCGCCAGCAGCCAAGATTGGGGGGGGAACTCTGGCTACACCTTC. This codes for CASSQDWGGNSGYTF.

The chain joins TRBV7-9 to TRBJ2-5, with D perhaps matching TRBD1 (6 bases). CDR3 size: 13 residues. CDR1 is SEHNR, CDR2 FQNEAQ, per germline (reference sequence). Between the trimmed V and J ends, which lost 5 bases and 5 bases, there was a span of 12 bases. The CDR3 sequence is CASSPGVRETQYF. The CDR3 DNA sequence: TGTGCCAGCAGCCCAGGGGTCCGGGAGACCCAGTACTTC.

This clonotype was detected many times. The rearrangement links TRBV15 to TRBJ1-5, with 10 nucleotides matching TRBD1. The CDR3 extends over 19 amino acids. Trimming at V came to 0 bases and at J to 5 bases, leaving 13 bases not matched to a gene. Germline lookup yields CDR1 LNHNV and CDR2 YYDKDF (reference sequence). The DNA of the CDR3 is TGTGCCACCAGCAGAGACGCTATAGGATGGGACAGGGGACATCAGCCCCAGCATTTT. Its translation: CATSRDAIGWDRGHQPQHF.

The chain employs TRBV29-1 and TRBJ2-5, with D possibly being TRBD1 (5 bases). The CDR3 is 13 residues long. From germline, CDR1 is SQVTM and CDR2 ANQGSEA. The V end was cut by 8 bases, the J end by 4 bases, with 17 bases between. CDR3: CSLPVQGGETQYF. CDR3 in DNA: TGCAGCCTCCCTGTCCAGGGTGGAGAGACCCAGTACTTC.

This clonotype was seen a handful of times. The chain recombines TRBV5-4 with TRBJ2-2; D remains unclear. V dropped 7 bases and J dropped 4 bases, with 20 bases sitting between them. The CDR3 consists of 16 residues. Germline CDR1 is SGHNT and CDR2 is YYREEE (reference sequence). This CDR3 reads CASAKWGSVGTGELFF. The CDR3 DNA sequence: TGTGCCAGCGCCAAATGGGGATCCGTGGGCACCGGGGAGCTGTTTTTT.

The rearrangement links TRBV4-1 to TRBJ1-5; D call uncertain. From germline, CDR1 is MGHRA and CDR2 YSYEKL. The ends were cut back, 4 bases at V and 1 base at J, with 11 bases in the middle. This CDR3 has 15 residues. CDR3 DNA: TGCGCCAGCAGCCGGTACTTAATGAGCAATCAGCCCCAGCATTTT. It encodes CASSRYLMSNQPQHF.

This chain joins TRBV18 and TRBJ1-5; 10 bases match TRBD1. The CDR3 length is 16 residues. The ends lost 6 bases at V and 9 bases at J; junction bases unmatched: 14. The germline V gene has CDR1 KGHSH and CDR2 LQKENI. In nucleotides, the CDR3 is TGTGCCAGCTCGGCTGGGACAGGGGCACCGGATGGGCCCCAGCATTTT. This translates into CASSAGTGAPDGPQHF.

This clonotype showed up just a few times. The V gene is TRBV5-1, the J gene TRBJ2-5; 12 nucleotides match TRBD2. The CDR3 spans 15 residues. CDR1 SGHRS and CDR2 YFSETQ come from the germline V gene. The trim removed 4 bases at V and 3 bases at J, leaving 4 bases unmatched. For the CDR3, the DNA is TGCGCCAGCAGCCGACTAGCGGGGGTGGAAGAGACCCAGTACTTC. Its protein product is CASSRLAGVEETQYF.

This clonotype was seen repeatedly, ten times or more. V is TRBV20-1 and J is TRBJ1-1; D gene ambiguous. Germline values: CDR1 DFQATT, CDR2 SNEGSKA (reference sequence). CDR3 length: 11 amino acids. Trimming stripped 2 bases from V and 8 bases from J, with 9 bases between. The DNA of the CDR3 is TGCAGTGCTAGACAGAGAAGAGAAGCTTTCTTT. Its translation: CSARQRREAFF.

In its sample, this clonotype was seen a few times. The CDR3 reads CASSRGTSYYEQYV. CDR3 DNA sequence: TGTGCCAGCAGCCGGGGGACTAGCTACTACGAGCAGTACGTC. The genes are TRBV28 and TRBJ2-7, with 9 bases lining up with TRBD2. The germline V gene has CDR1 MDHEN and CDR2 SYDVKM. J gave up 3 bases and V 6 bases, and 6 bases lay outside the gene matches. The CDR3 loop spans 14 amino acids.

The CDR3 sequence: CASRLGQGSSYEQYV. The DNA of the CDR3 is TGCGCCAGCCGTTTGGGACAGGGGTCCTCCTACGAGCAGTACGTC. V gene TRBV10-2 combines with J gene TRBJ2-7; TRBD1 matches at 10 bases. Germline CDR1 WSHSY, CDR2 SAAADI. V gave up 8 bases and J gave up 0 bases; unmatched junction bases: 7. The CDR3 spans 15 residues.

The chain joins TRBV7-2 to TRBJ2-7; the D call may be TRBD1 or TRBD2 (5 bases each). Germline CDR1 reads SGHTA; CDR2 reads FQGNSA. V was pared by 1 base and J by 0 bases, with 13 bases between. CDR3 size: 16 residues. CDR3 sequence reads: CASSLVSGLSSYEQYF. DNA for the CDR3: TGTGCCAGCAGCTTAGTATCGGGGCTTAGCTCCTACGAGCAGTACTTC.

The chain is built from TRBV10-3 and TRBJ1-2, with unresolved D. The CDR3 is made up of 16 amino acids. V lost 0 bases and J lost 4, with 15 bases in between. CDR1 and CDR2 (germline): ENHRY, SYGVKD. CDR3 sequence (DNA): TGTGCCATCAGTGAGTCGTCGGGTCTACAGCCCTATGGCTACACCTTC. This sequence encodes CAISESSGLQPYGYTF.

V is TRBV20-1 and J is TRBJ1-1; D is uncertain. CDR3 length equals 14 residues. Trimming left V 1 base short and J 3 bases short, with 12 bases between. Looked up from germline, CDR1 is DFQATT and CDR2 is SNEGSKA (reference sequence). The CDR3 spells CSARVPGFYTEAFF. The CDR3 DNA is TGCAGTGCTAGAGTCCCGGGGTTCTACACTGAAGCTTTCTTT.

The chain employs TRBV5-5 and TRBJ1-3; 8 bases line up with TRBD1. Germline assignment: CDR1 SGHKS and CDR2 YYEKEE (reference sequence). This CDR3 region has 16 residues. V was clipped by 2 bases and J by 8 bases; unmatched bases: 12. The CDR3 sequence is CASSLSKSGGTYTIYF. DNA of the CDR3: TGTGCCAGCAGCTTATCGAAATCAGGGGGCACGTACACCATATATTTT.

There are a few counts of this clonotype. The CDR3 here is CASSRADRPSYEQYF. The CDR3 DNA reads as TGCGCCAGCAGCAGGGCAGACAGGCCCTCCTACGAGCAGTACTTC. This chain uses TRBV5-1 with TRBJ2-7, with TRBD1 as a possible D gene (6 bases). The CDR3 extends over 15 amino acids. Germline V gene lookup returns CDR1 SGHRS and CDR2 YFSETQ. V was clipped by 4 bases and J by 0 bases, with 14 bases between them.